A selection of T cell receptor beta chains follows, all from one sample in a study of cytomegalovirus exposure and HLA in healthy donors. Some clones are missing from TCRdb's copy, which holds only in-frame ones; the method was immunoSEQ multiplex PCR. The repertoire holds around 300,000 clones, with roughly 88% as singletons. Sequencing input: PBMCs. These receptors all come from a woman aged 18-29 years in good health and CMV-seronegative. The CDR3 runs from the conserved cysteine through the conserved F or W. The D gene is left open where the match is weak. The size of a clone is reported for some rows only, either as once, few or many, or as a class for expanded clones.

clone_size	v_call	d_call	j_call	cdr3_aa	cdr3_nt
.	TRBV25-1	TRBD1	TRBJ2-1	CASKGQISYNEQFF	TGTGCCAGCAAGGGACAGATCTCCTACAATGAGCAGTTCTTC
.	TRBV28	TRBD2	TRBJ2-2	CASRPRTSEGTGELFF	TGTGCCAGCAGACCGAGGACTAGCGAGGGCACCGGGGAGCTGTTTTTT
.	TRBV2	TRBD2	TRBJ2-7	CASASGGAYYEQYF	TGTGCCAGCGCCAGCGGGGGGGCCTACTACGAGCAGTACTTC
.	TRBV29-1	TRBD2	TRBJ2-3	CSVEMLAGGDDTQYF	TGCAGCGTTGAAATGCTAGCGGGAGGCGACGATACGCAGTATTTT
.	TRBV25-1	TRBD1	TRBJ1-3	CASSAPGQGAPGNTIYF	TGTGCCAGCAGTGCGCCGGGACAGGGGGCGCCTGGAAACACCATATATTTT
.	TRBV5-1	.	TRBJ2-3	CASSLASRARGTDTQYF	TGCGCCAGCAGCTTGGCTAGCCGAGCGAGGGGCACAGATACGCAGTATTTT
once	TRBV28	.	TRBJ1-5	CASTPTGLDQPQHF	TGTGCCAGCACTCCGACGGGGTTGGATCAGCCCCAGCATTTT
few	TRBV7-2	.	TRBJ2-1	CASSRGFVNEQFF	TGTGCCAGCAGCCGGGGATTTGTCAATGAGCAGTTCTTC
.	TRBV5-6	.	TRBJ1-2	CASRLVHRVEYGYTF	TGTGCCAGCAGACTGGTCCACAGGGTTGAATATGGCTACACCTTC
.	TRBV28	.	TRBJ1-6	CASSVDRHNSPLHF	TGTGCCAGCAGTGTCGACAGGCATAATTCACCCCTCCACTTT
.	TRBV5-1	TRBD2	TRBJ2-5	CASSISGSQETQYF	TGCGCCAGCAGCATTAGCGGGAGCCAAGAGACCCAGTACTTC
.	TRBV5-6	.	TRBJ1-2	CASSPPRVVGYTF	TGTGCCAGCAGCCCGCCCAGGGTGGTTGGCTACACCTTC
.	TRBV27	TRBD2	TRBJ2-1	CASRTTSGRVHPNEQFF	TGTGCCAGCAGGACGACTAGCGGGAGGGTTCATCCCAATGAGCAGTTCTTC
.	TRBV5-4	TRBD1	TRBJ1-2	CASSGGQVAGYTF	TGTGCCAGCAGCGGGGGACAGGTGGCTGGCTACACCTTC
few	TRBV5-1	TRBD2	TRBJ2-7	CASSLEREVGEQYF	TGCGCCAGCAGCTTGGAGCGGGAGGTTGGCGAGCAGTACTTC
.	TRBV9	.	TRBJ2-7	CASSREIGEQYF	TGTGCCAGCAGCCGAGAAATCGGGGAGCAGTACTTC
few	TRBV9	TRBD1	TRBJ2-2	CASSARTGKNTGELFF	TGTGCCAGCAGCGCGAGGACAGGCAAGAACACCGGGGAGCTGTTTTTT
.	TRBV27	TRBD1	TRBJ2-7	CASSSSPGQGLYEQYF	TGTGCCAGCAGTTCATCACCGGGACAGGGCCTTTACGAGCAGTACTTC
.	TRBV28	TRBD1	TRBJ2-7	CASSWGGTGAYEQYF	TGTGCCAGCAGTTGGGGAGGGACAGGGGCCTACGAGCAGTACTTC
.	TRBV7-9	TRBD2	TRBJ2-1	CASPYGLEVSNEQFF	TGTGCCAGCCCCTATGGACTAGAGGTGTCCAATGAGCAGTTCTTC
.	TRBV6-6	TRBD2	TRBJ2-7	CAVLSFKREGLYEQYF	TGTGCCGTCCTCTCCTTCAAGCGGGAGGGCCTGTACGAGCAGTACTTC
once	TRBV27	.	TRBJ2-6	CASSADWLASGANVLTF	TGTGCCAGCAGTGCAGATTGGTTAGCTTCTGGGGCCAACGTCCTGACTTTC
.	TRBV2	TRBD1	TRBJ1-1	CASTGGGEVVYTEAFF	TGTGCCAGTACAGGGGGCGGTGAGGTAGTGTACACTGAAGCTTTCTTT
.	TRBV6-1	.	TRBJ1-5	CASSPGGGGHQPQHF	TGTGCCAGCAGTCCCGGTGGGGGGGGCCATCAGCCCCAGCATTTT
.	TRBV28	.	TRBJ2-5	CASSSTEKETQYF	TGTGCCAGCAGTTCGACAGAAAAAGAGACCCAGTACTTC
.	TRBV28	TRBD2	TRBJ2-1	CASSLGGGGGNEQFF	TGTGCCAGCAGTTTAGGGGGGGGAGGCGGTAATGAGCAGTTCTTC
.	TRBV11-2	.	TRBJ2-5	CASSPPTSFPGLETQYF	TGTGCCAGCAGCCCGCCAACTAGCTTCCCCGGGTTGGAGACCCAGTACTTC
.	TRBV6-5	.	TRBJ2-7	CASMLNGRGYEQYF	TGTGCCAGCATGCTTAACGGGAGAGGGTACGAGCAGTACTTC
.	TRBV2	.	TRBJ1-2	CASSESQSHRYTF	TGTGCCAGCAGTGAATCCCAAAGCCACCGCTACACCTTC
.	TRBV4-1	.	TRBJ2-3	CASSQTGPAPSTDTQYF	TGCGCCAGCAGCCAAACAGGGCCCGCGCCTAGCACAGATACGCAGTATTTT
once	TRBV9	TRBD2	TRBJ2-3	CASSVVGSGRQDTQYF	TGTGCCAGCAGCGTAGTGGGCAGCGGGAGGCAAGATACGCAGTATTTT
.	TRBV6-5	.	TRBJ1-1	CASSYIPLAEAFF	TGTGCCAGCAGTTACATACCCCTAGCTGAAGCTTTCTTT
.	TRBV5-1	TRBD2	TRBJ2-3	CASSSGTSGFSSTDTQYF	TGCGCCAGCAGCTCCGGGACTAGCGGCTTTTCTAGCACAGATACGCAGTATTTT
once	TRBV7-2	TRBD1	TRBJ1-2	CASSRTGTGDYGYTF	TGTGCCAGCAGCCGCACCGGGACAGGGGACTATGGCTACACCTTC
.	TRBV28	TRBD2	TRBJ2-7	CASSLTSFNEQYF	TGTGCCAGCAGTTTGACTAGCTTCAACGAGCAGTACTTC
.	TRBV27	TRBD1	TRBJ2-7	CASSSGTGGYEQYF	TGTGCCAGCAGTTCCGGGACAGGGGGCTACGAGCAGTACTTC
.	TRBV6-5	.	TRBJ1-1	CASSYRNTEAFF	TGTGCCAGCAGTTACCGTAACACTGAAGCTTTCTTT
.	TRBV6-1	TRBD2	TRBJ2-2	CASSGLAGGYDTGELFF	TGTGCCAGCAGTGGACTAGCGGGAGGGTATGACACCGGGGAGCTGTTTTTT
.	TRBV4-3	TRBD1	TRBJ1-3	CASSQGTGTGNTIYF	TGCGCCAGCAGCCAAGGGACAGGGACGGGGAACACCATATATTTT
.	TRBV4-2	.	TRBJ1-2	CASSQEQGGGGYTF	TGTGCCAGCAGCCAAGAACAGGGCGGAGGAGGCTACACCTTC
.	TRBV6-9	.	TRBJ1-1	CASSYTRNGGKAFF	TGTGCCAGCAGTTATACCAGAAATGGAGGTAAAGCTTTCTTT
.	TRBV9	TRBD1	TRBJ1-5	CASSGQGNQPQHF	TGTGCCAGCAGCGGACAGGGAAATCAGCCCCAGCATTTT
.	TRBV28	TRBD1	TRBJ1-2	CASSPSGGLYGYTF	TGTGCCAGCAGTCCCTCAGGGGGCCTCTATGGCTACACCTTC
.	TRBV7-8	TRBD2	TRBJ2-7	CASSPRTGLGSPYEQYF	TGTGCCAGCAGCCCCAGGACGGGACTAGGCTCCCCCTACGAGCAGTACTTC
.	TRBV23-1	TRBD1	TRBJ1-2	CASSPSPGGEDYGYTF	TGCGCCAGCAGTCCTAGTCCAGGGGGCGAGGACTATGGCTACACCTTC
.	TRBV28	TRBD2	TRBJ2-3	CASSFPELAGGPETDTQYF	TGTGCCAGCAGTTTCCCAGAACTAGCGGGAGGGCCGGAAACAGATACGCAGTATTTT
.	TRBV11-1	.	TRBJ2-1	CASAKLPYNEQFF	TGTGCCAGCGCTAAGCTTCCCTACAATGAGCAGTTCTTC
.	TRBV7-2	TRBD1	TRBJ2-3	CASSFDRGATDTQYF	TGTGCCAGCAGCTTTGACAGGGGTGCGACAGATACGCAGTATTTT
few	TRBV27	TRBD2	TRBJ2-7	CASSLGLAYEQYF	TGTGCCAGCAGTCTTGGACTAGCCTACGAGCAGTACTTC
.	TRBV19	TRBD1	TRBJ1-3	CASSILTGGPGNTIYF	TGTGCCAGTAGTATACTCACAGGGGGGCCAGGAAACACCATATATTTT
.	TRBV30	TRBD2	TRBJ2-1	CAWESLAGWGNEQFF	TGTGCCTGGGAGTCCCTAGCGGGATGGGGCAATGAGCAGTTCTTC
.	TRBV28	.	TRBJ2-7	CASSNRWVEQYF	TGTGCCAGCAGTAACAGGTGGGTCGAGCAGTACTTC
.	TRBV28	TRBD1	TRBJ1-5	CASSSATGTVNQPQHF	TGTGCCAGCAGTTCTGCTACCGGGACAGTAAATCAGCCCCAGCATTTT
.	TRBV28	TRBD1	TRBJ1-5	CASRERQGNQPQHF	TGTGCCAGCAGAGAACGACAGGGGAATCAGCCCCAGCATTTT
.	TRBV7-9	TRBD2	TRBJ2-5	CASSLLASGRSETQYF	TGTGCCAGCAGCTTATTGGCTAGCGGGAGGAGTGAGACCCAGTACTTC
.	TRBV2	.	TRBJ2-1	CASSDRSEQFF	TGTGCCAGCAGTGATAGAAGTGAGCAGTTCTTC
.	TRBV4-2	.	TRBJ2-7	CASSQPPGDSSYEQYF	TGTGCCAGCAGCCAACCCCCGGGGGACAGCTCCTACGAGCAGTACTTC
.	TRBV30	.	TRBJ2-3	CASAAMNTDTQYF	TGTGCCTCCGCTGCGATGAACACAGATACGCAGTATTTT
.	TRBV5-6	TRBD1	TRBJ2-7	CASSLGTGDSYEQYF	TGTGCCAGCAGCTTGGGAACAGGGGACTCCTACGAGCAGTACTTC
.	TRBV12-5	TRBD2	TRBJ2-3	CASEAAGADTQYF	TGTGCTAGTGAGGCGGCGGGAGCAGATACGCAGTATTTT